Listed below are T cell receptor beta chains from one sample, sequenced in a study of OX40 agonist ivuxolimab in advanced cancers. The method was immunoSEQ multiplex PCR; TCRdb's version includes in-frame clones alone and lacks a portion of them. The sample records about 30,000 clones, about 83% being singletons. Source: CD4+ or CD8+ T cells sorted from blood, taken in a trial of the OX40 agonist ivuxolimab. The receptors here all came from an adult with an advanced solid tumor such as melanoma, head and neck, liver or kidney cancer. Each CDR3 is given with its conserved first and last residue. A D gene is named only where the DNA matches it firmly. Clone size is shown for a subset of rows, as once, few, many or a class of expanded clone.

J gene | V gene | clone size | D gene | CDR3 DNA | CDR3 protein
TRBJ2-4 | TRBV27 | once | . | TGTGCCAGCAGTTCGCCGAGCAGATTAGCCAAAAACATTCAGTACTTC | CASSSPSRLAKNIQYF
TRBJ1-1 | TRBV28 | once | TRBD1 | TGTGCCAGCAGTTCTCCCCGGGACAGTTCTCCGAACACTGAAGCTTTCTTT | CASSSPRDSSPNTEAFF
TRBJ2-3 | TRBV19 | . | TRBD2 | TGTGCCAGTAGTATATTGAGGGGAGGGACAGATACGCAGTATTTT | CASSILRGGTDTQYF
TRBJ2-3 | TRBV7-3 | . | . | TGTGCCAGCAGCTACTTCCCCACAGATACGCAGTATTTT | CASSYFPTDTQYF
TRBJ1-5 | TRBV5-6 | medium-sized | TRBD1 | TGTGCCAGCAGCTTCGGGACAGGGGGCATTCAGCCCCAGCATTTT | CASSFGTGGIQPQHF
TRBJ2-3 | TRBV19 | . | . | TGTGCCAGTAGTCGGACTAACACAGATACGCAGTATTTT | CASSRTNTDTQYF
TRBJ2-3 | TRBV5-1 | . | TRBD2 | TGCGCCAGCAGCTTAATAGGACTAGCCCGCACAGATACGCAGTATTTT | CASSLIGLARTDTQYF
TRBJ1-1 | TRBV18 | . | . | TGTGCCAGCTCCCTGAGGGGGGACAAGAACACTGAAGCTTTCTTT | CASSLRGDKNTEAFF
TRBJ1-3 | TRBV15 | once | . | TGTGCCACCAGCAGAGGACGTGGAGTACTTTTCTCTGGAAACACCATATATTTT | CATSRGRGVLFSGNTIYF
TRBJ1-1 | TRBV6-5 | . | TRBD1 | TGTGCCAGCAGTTACTCGAACGCAGGGGGCACTGAAGCTTTCTTT | CASSYSNAGGTEAFF
TRBJ2-1 | TRBV11-2 | . | . | TGTGCCAGCAGCCCCGGACAGAGCTCCTACAATGAGCAGTTCTTC | CASSPGQSSYNEQFF
TRBJ2-7 | TRBV11-2 | . | . | TGTGCCAGCACCGCCTTACACGGGAGCTCCTACGAGCAGTACTTC | CASTALHGSSYEQYF
TRBJ2-1 | TRBV14 | . | . | TGTGCCAGCAGCCAAATGGGGGCGGGAAATGAGCAGTTCTTC | CASSQMGAGNEQFF
TRBJ1-2 | TRBV5-1 | . | . | TGCGCCAGCAGCCCCGGGACCCTGGGCTACACCTTC | CASSPGTLGYTF
TRBJ2-1 | TRBV19 | . | TRBD2 | TGTGCCAGTAGTAGGGGAGAGGGGACTAGCGGGTACAATGAGCAGTTCTTC | CASSRGEGTSGYNEQFF
TRBJ1-1 | TRBV19 | . | . | TGTGCCAGTAGTCCCTCAGGGTTGGACACTGAAGCTTTCTTT | CASSPSGLDTEAFF
TRBJ2-3 | TRBV11-2 | . | . | TGTGCCAGCAGCTTGTTCGTAGCGCTCACAGATACGCAGTATTTT | CASSLFVALTDTQYF
TRBJ1-2 | TRBV2 | few | . | TGTGCCAGCAGTGAAGGCAGCTATGGCTACACCTTC | CASSEGSYGYTF
TRBJ2-7 | TRBV7-7 | . | . | TGTGCTAGCAGCAGGACACCGTCCTACGAGCAGTACTTC | CASSRTPSYEQYF
TRBJ2-5 | TRBV7-9 | . | . | TGTGCCAGCAGCTACCCCCGGGACGGACAAGAGACCCAGTACTTC | CASSYPRDGQETQYF
TRBJ2-1 | TRBV11-2 | . | TRBD1 | TGTGCCACACAGGGGGATGAGCAGTTCTTC | CATQGDEQFF
TRBJ2-7 | TRBV7-9 | . | TRBD2 | TGTGCCAGCAGCTTAATCGCGGGAGGGCCCTACGAGCAGTACTTC | CASSLIAGGPYEQYF
TRBJ1-1 | TRBV5-1 | . | . | TGCGCCAGCAGCTTGGATAGTCCTGAAGCTTTCTTT | CASSLDSPEAFF
TRBJ2-5 | TRBV28 | once | TRBD2 | TGTGCCAGCAGTTTATTGGGGGGGAAGGGCCAAGAGACCCAGTACTTC | CASSLLGGKGQETQYF
TRBJ1-1 | TRBV5-6 | medium-sized | . | TGTGCCAGCAGCCCTGGACAATTTGAAGCTTTCTTT | CASSPGQFEAFF
TRBJ2-2 | TRBV11-3 | . | TRBD1 | TGTGCCAGCAGCCCTGGACAGGGGGCAGGGGAGCTGTTTTTT | CASSPGQGAGELFF
TRBJ2-7 | TRBV4-1 | . | . | TGCGCCAGCAGCCAAGATGGGAGGTCTGGCGAGCAGTACTTC | CASSQDGRSGEQYF
TRBJ2-5 | TRBV15 | . | . | TGTGCCACCAGCAACCCTACCAGGGGTGGCGAGACCCAGTACTTC | CATSNPTRGGETQYF
TRBJ2-7 | TRBV11-1 | . | . | TGTGCCAGCAGCGAAGCACCCTACGAGCAGTACTTC | CASSEAPYEQYF
TRBJ2-1 | TRBV5-4 | . | TRBD2 | TGTGCCAGCAGCCTGACTAGCGGGGGGGCCGGGAATGAGCAGTTCTTC | CASSLTSGGAGNEQFF
TRBJ2-7 | TRBV4-2 | . | . | TGTGCCAGCAGCCCTACCGGGACTTCGTACGAGCAGTACTTC | CASSPTGTSYEQYF
TRBJ2-3 | TRBV7-3 | . | TRBD1 | TGTGCCAGCAGCCCGGCCGGGACAGGACCTATCACAGATACGCAGTATTTT | CASSPAGTGPITDTQYF
TRBJ2-1 | TRBV9 | medium-sized | TRBD2 | TGTGCCAGCAGCGCGTCCGGGACTAGCTACGATGAGCAGTTCTTC | CASSASGTSYDEQFF
TRBJ2-1 | TRBV9 | once | . | TGTGCCAGCAGCGAAGACGGTGCTTCCTACAATGAGCAGTTCTTC | CASSEDGASYNEQFF
TRBJ2-7 | TRBV16 | . | TRBD2 | TGTGCCAGCAGAGGTAGTGCTAGCGGGACCTACGAGCAGTACTTC | CASRGSASGTYEQYF
TRBJ1-2 | TRBV6-5 | . | . | TGTGCCAGCAACAAGGCGCCTAACTATGGCTACACCTTC | CASNKAPNYGYTF